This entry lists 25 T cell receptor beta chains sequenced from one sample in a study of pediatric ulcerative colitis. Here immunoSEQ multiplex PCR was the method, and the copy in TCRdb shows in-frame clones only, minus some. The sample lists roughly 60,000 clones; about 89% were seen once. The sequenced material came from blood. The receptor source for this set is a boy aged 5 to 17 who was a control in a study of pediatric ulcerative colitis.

CDR3 DNA: TGTGCCAGCAGCCAACACAGGGAAGGACAGGGAGAGACCCAGTACTTC. Translated: CASSQHREGQGETQYF. The chain recombines TRBV14 with TRBJ2-5; the match to TRBD1 covers 8 bases. V shed 2 bases, J shed 4 bases, and the junction held 9 bases outside the gene matches. The CDR3 is 16 amino acids. The germline V gene encodes CDR1 SGHDN and CDR2 FVKESK.

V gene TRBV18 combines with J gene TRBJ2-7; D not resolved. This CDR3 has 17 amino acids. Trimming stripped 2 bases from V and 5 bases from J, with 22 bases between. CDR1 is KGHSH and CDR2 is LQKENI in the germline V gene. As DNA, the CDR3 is TGTGCCAGCTCACCAATACTAAAGGAACAATGGGCAAACGAGCAGTACTTC. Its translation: CASSPILKEQWANEQYF.

The CDR3 loop reads CASTSSNTGELFF. The CDR3 coding sequence is TGTGCCAGCACGTCGTCGAACACCGGGGAGCTGTTTTTT. V is TRBV28 and J is TRBJ2-2; D not resolved. Germline CDR1 is MDHEN and CDR2 is SYDVKM. The V and J ends lost 7 bases and 0 bases respectively, with 6 bases between them. The CDR3 sequence is 13 residues long.

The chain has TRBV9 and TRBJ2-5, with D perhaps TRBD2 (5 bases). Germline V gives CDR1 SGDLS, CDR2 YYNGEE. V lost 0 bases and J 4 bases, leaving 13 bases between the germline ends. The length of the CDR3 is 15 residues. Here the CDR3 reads CASSVGLGEGETQYF. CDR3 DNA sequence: TGTGCCAGCAGCGTAGGTTTGGGAGAAGGAGAGACCCAGTACTTC.

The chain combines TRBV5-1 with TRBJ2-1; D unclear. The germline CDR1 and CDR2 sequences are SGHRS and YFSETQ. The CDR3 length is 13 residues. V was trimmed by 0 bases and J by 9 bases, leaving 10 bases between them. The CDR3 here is CASSLGSFGEQFF. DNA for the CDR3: TGCGCCAGCAGCTTGGGAAGTTTCGGTGAGCAGTTCTTC.

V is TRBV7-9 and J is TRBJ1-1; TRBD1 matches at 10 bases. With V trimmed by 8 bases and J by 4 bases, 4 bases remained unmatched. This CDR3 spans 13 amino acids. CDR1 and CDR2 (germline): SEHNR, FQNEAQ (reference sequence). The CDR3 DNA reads TGTGCCAGCCCCCGGGACAGGGGCACTGAAGCTTTCTTT. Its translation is CASPRDRGTEAFF.

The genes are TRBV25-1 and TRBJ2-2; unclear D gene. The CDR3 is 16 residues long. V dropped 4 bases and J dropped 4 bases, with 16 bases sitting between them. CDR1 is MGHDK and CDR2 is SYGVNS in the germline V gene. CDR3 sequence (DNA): TGTGCCAGCAGTGGAACCCGGGCCCTAATCACCGGGGAGCTGTTTTTT. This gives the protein CASSGTRALITGELFF. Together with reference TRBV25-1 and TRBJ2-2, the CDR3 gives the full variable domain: EADIYQTPRYLVIGTGKKITLECSQTMGHDKMYWYQQDPGMELHLIHYSYGVNSTEKGDLSSESTVSRIRTEHFPLTLESARPSHTSQYLCASSGTRALITGELFFGEGSRLTVL.

In DNA form, the CDR3 reads TGTGCCAGCAGCTTAGCCCCCGGGACTAGCGGGATTTATGAGCAGTTCTTC. Translated: CASSLAPGTSGIYEQFF. The chain links TRBV7-8 to TRBJ2-1; 13 bases agree with TRBD2. V lost 0 bases to trimming and J lost 8 bases; unmatched junction nucleotides: 7. Germline CDR1 reads SGHVS; CDR2 reads FQNEAQ. This CDR3 is 17 amino acids long. The full variable domain, in which reference TRBV7-8 and TRBJ2-1 provide the parts outside the CDR3, is GAGVSQSPRYKVAKRGQDVALRCDPISGHVSLFWYQQALGQGPEFLTYFQNEAQLDKSGLPSDRFFAERPEGSVSTLKIQRTQQEDSAVYLCASSLAPGTSGIYEQFFGPGTRLTVL.

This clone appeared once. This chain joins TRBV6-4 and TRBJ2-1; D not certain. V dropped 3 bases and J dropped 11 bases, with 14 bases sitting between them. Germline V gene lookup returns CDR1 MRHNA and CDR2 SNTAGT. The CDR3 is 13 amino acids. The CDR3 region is CASSDSALRKQFF. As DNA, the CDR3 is TGTGCCAGCAGTGATTCCGCCCTAAGGAAGCAGTTCTTC.

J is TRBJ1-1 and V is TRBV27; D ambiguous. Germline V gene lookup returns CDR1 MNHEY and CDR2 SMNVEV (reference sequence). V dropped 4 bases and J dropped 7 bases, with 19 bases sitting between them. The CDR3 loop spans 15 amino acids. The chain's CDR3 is CASSSTPAGRYEAFF. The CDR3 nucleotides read TGTGCCAGCAGTTCCACGCCCGCGGGAAGGTATGAAGCTTTCTTT.

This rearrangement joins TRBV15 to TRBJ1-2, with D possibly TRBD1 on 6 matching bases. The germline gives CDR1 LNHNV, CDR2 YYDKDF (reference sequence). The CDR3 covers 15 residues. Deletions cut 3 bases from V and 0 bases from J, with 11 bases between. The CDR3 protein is CATSSGRTANYGYTF. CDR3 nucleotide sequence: TGTGCCACCAGCAGTGGAAGGACAGCTAACTATGGCTACACCTTC.

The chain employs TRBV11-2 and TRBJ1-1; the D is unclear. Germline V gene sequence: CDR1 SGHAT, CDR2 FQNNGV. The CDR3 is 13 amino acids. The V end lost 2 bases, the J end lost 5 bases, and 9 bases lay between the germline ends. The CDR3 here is CASSLQLRTEAFF. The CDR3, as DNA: TGTGCCAGCAGCTTACAGCTTCGGACTGAAGCTTTCTTT.

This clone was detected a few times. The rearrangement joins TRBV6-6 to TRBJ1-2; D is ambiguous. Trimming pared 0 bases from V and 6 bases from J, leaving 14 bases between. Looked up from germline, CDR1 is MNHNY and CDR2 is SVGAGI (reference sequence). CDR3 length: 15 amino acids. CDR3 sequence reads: CASSYSPGSANGYTF. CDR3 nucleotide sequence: TGTGCCAGCAGTTACTCGCCAGGTTCGGCTAATGGCTACACCTTC.

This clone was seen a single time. The CDR3 region is CASRQGAEETQYF. DNA of the CDR3: TGTGCCAGCAGACAGGGGGCGGAAGAGACCCAGTACTTC. The J gene is TRBJ2-5, the V gene TRBV2, with 9 positions matching TRBD1. This CDR3 region has 13 residues. Losses at the gene ends were 6 bases for V and 3 bases for J; bases not matched to a gene: 2. Germline V gene sequence: CDR1 SNHLY, CDR2 FYNNEI.

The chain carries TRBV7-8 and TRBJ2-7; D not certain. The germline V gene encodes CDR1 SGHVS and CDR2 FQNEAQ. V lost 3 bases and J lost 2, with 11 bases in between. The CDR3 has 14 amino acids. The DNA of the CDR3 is TGTGCCAGCAGCTTGACCACTGGACCCTACGAGCAGTACTTC. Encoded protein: CASSLTTGPYEQYF.

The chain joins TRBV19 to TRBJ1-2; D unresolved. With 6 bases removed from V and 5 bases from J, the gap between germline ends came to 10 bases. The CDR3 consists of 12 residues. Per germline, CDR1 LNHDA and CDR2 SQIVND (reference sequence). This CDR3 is CASRDAGYGYTF. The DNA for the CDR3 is TGTGCCAGTAGGGATGCGGGGTATGGCTACACCTTC.

CDR3 residues: CASSYLGDGGDEQYF. CDR3 sequence (DNA): TGTGCCAGCAGTTACTTGGGGGACGGAGGTGACGAGCAGTACTTC. The gene calls are TRBV6-5 and TRBJ2-7, with D tentatively TRBD1 or TRBD2 (5 bases each). The CDR3 is made up of 15 amino acids. Germline V gene sequence: CDR1 MNHEY, CDR2 SVGAGI. V lost 1 base to trimming and J lost 5 bases, with 15 bases between them.

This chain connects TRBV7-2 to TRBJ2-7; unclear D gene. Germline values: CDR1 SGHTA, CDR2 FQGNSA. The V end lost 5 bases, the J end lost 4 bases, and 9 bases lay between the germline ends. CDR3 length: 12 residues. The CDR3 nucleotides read TGTGCCAGCAGCCATGAATCGTACGAGCAGTACTTC. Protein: CASSHESYEQYF.

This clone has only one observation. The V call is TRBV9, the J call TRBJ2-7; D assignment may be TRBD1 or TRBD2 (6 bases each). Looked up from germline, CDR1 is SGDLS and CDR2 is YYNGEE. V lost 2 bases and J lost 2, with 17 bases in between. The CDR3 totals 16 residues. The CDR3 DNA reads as TGTGCCAGCAGCGTTGTGTCGGGGGCGCTCCCCTACGAGCAGTACTTC. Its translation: CASSVVSGALPYEQYF.

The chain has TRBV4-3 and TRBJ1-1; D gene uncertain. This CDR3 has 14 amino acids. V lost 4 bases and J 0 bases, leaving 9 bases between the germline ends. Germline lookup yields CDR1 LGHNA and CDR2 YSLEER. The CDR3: CASSLWTVNTEAFF. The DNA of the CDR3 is TGCGCCAGCAGCCTTTGGACGGTGAACACTGAAGCTTTCTTT.

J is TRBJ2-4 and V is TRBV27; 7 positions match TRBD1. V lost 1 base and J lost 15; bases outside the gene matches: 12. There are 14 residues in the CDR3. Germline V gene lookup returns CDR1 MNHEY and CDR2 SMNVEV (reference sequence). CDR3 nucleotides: TGTGCCAGCAGTTTATTTTTTGTCGGGACAGATCTGTACTTC. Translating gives CASSLFFVGTDLYF.

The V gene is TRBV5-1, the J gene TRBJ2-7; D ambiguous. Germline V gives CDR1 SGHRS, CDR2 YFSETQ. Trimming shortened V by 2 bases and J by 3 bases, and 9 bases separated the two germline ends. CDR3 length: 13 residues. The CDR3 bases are TGCGCCAGCAGCTTTGCCAGACACTACGAGCAGTACTTC. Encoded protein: CASSFARHYEQYF.

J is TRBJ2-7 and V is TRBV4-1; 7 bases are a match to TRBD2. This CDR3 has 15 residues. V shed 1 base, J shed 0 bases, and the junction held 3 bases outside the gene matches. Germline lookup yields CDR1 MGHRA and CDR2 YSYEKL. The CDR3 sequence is CASSQGWEGSYEQYF. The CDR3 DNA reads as TGCGCCAGCAGCCAAGGGTGGGAGGGCTCCTACGAGCAGTACTTC.

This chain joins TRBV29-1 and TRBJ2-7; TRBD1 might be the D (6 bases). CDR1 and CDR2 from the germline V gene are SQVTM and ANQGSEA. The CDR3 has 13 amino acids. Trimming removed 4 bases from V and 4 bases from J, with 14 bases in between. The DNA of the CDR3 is TGCAGCGTTGTATTCGGACAGCTATACGAGCAGTACTTC. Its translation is CSVVFGQLYEQYF.

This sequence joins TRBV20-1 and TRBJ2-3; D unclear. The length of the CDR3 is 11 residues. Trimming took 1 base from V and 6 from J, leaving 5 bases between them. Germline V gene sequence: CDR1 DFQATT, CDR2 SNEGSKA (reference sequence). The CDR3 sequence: CSARVSDTQYF. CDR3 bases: TGCAGTGCTAGAGTGTCCGATACGCAGTATTTT.